This T cell receptor (beta chain) was profiled in a study of T cells after yellow fever vaccination. Notes on the study in general: Overlap between CD4 and CD8 compartments was detected for a small share of clonotypes. Most clones from primary vaccination were detected again post-booster (roughly 96% CD4, about 85% CD8). The bulk population could contribute abundant contaminating clonotypes to FACS-sorted repertoires.

Via MiXCR, TCRdb re-called the 5' RACE reads, giving one row per CDR3 protein. The repertoire includes a few hundred thousand distinct CDR3 sequences, roughly 8.7% of them detected once, and approximately 3.5% sits in the top ten. This clonotype was found many times. Its antigen is not identified. Trimming took 5 bases from V and 6 from J; bases not matched to a gene: 9. The germline CDR1 and CDR2 sequences are SGHVS and FNYEAQ. This CDR3 is built from 14 residues. This receptor was identified in a man aged 18 to 30 who received the YFV17D yellow fever vaccine. The sample in question was CD4+ T cells sorted from PBMCs, obtained 5 days after the yellow fever booster vaccination. The rearrangement links TRBV7-6 to TRBJ2-5; 7 positions agree with TRBD2. The CDR3 reads CASSLPGGRQTQYF. In DNA, the CDR3 is TGTGCCAGCAGCCTACCCGGGGGGAGACAGACCCAGTACTTC. Filled out from reference TRBV7-6 and TRBJ2-5, the complete variable domain reads GAGVSQSPRYKVTKRGQDVALRCDPISGHVSLYWYRQALGQGPEFLTYFNYEAQQDKSGLPNDRFSAERPEGSISTLTIQRTEQRDSAMYRCASSLPGGRQTQYFGPGTRLLVL.